The subject of this entry is one T cell receptor (beta chain). Measured with immunoSEQ multiplex PCR; TCRdb has only the in-frame clones, and not every one. The repertoire holds approximately 150,000 clones, with approximately 88% as singletons. Participant ages covered roughly 18 to 89 years across approximately 25 US areas. A case of COVID-19 had been met by exposed participants within 2 weeks before study entry. This specimen comes from a study of blood T cell repertoires in COVID-19. Germline V CDR1 and CDR2: KGHSH, LQKENI. This CDR3 is 15 amino acids long. Trimming pared 1 base from V and 1 base from J, leaving 8 bases between.

The rearrangement links TRBV18 to TRBJ1-5; D uncertain. This clonotype was sampled from a man aged 65 to 85 who had been exposed to COVID-19. Sequenced input: PBMCs or T cells enriched from blood (not recorded which). This chain's CDR3 is CASSPQTGSNQPQHF. In nucleotides, the CDR3 is TGTGCCAGCTCACCACAGACGGGGAGCAATCAGCCCCAGCATTTT.